The T cell receptor beta chain under discussion was sequenced for a study of cytomegalovirus exposure and HLA in healthy donors (TCRdb year 2017). With regard to the full study: In an earlier analysis of several hundred of the donors, about 260 Gb of sequence data and 117 million unique TCR beta sequences from 150 million to 200 million T cells were reported. A later genetic analysis used genome-wide SNP genotypes for about three fifths of the 666 donors, treating that subset as a discovery cohort. Typing coverage differed by locus: A, B, C, DRB1 and DQB1 were typed in about 620-630 donors, DQA1 in 522, DPA1 in some 600, and DPB1 in roughly 470. Roughly 300 gigabases of sequencing data and around 88 million unique TCR sequences made up an early release that covered about 640 HLA-typed donors. Donor age, sex, ethnicity and CMV serostatus were compiled together with the repertoire data. Of the roughly 410 genotyped donors, 70% to 90% were placed in the genetic ancestry cluster associated with self-reported Caucasian donors. The study aimed to test whether signatures of past pathogen exposure could be identified by cataloging public T cell receptors. Besides the first cohort of around 670 subjects, a separate validation cohort made up of over a hundred different subjects was used. Four or five DR-DQ haplotypes were handled as single units for association and clustering because linkage in the cohort was strong. High-throughput TCR immunosequencing, statistical association of individual TCRs with disease status, and machine learning were combined to predict cytomegalovirus infection status. Every discovery cohort repertoire had been produced on one sequencing platform. HLA typing covered class I and class II loci at four-digit resolution. Across roughly 420 genotyped donors of the cohort, an average of about 240,000 unique TCR beta nucleotide sequences per donor were sequenced, and about a sixth of those sequences were non-productive. A later analysis re-examined previously published TCR beta repertoires from 500 to 700 donors and added high-resolution HLA genotyping to investigate patterns of TCR occurrence. Rather than using new phenotypic data, the later analysis identified candidate immune exposures from TCR beta sequences and from how often those sequences occurred across donors. An earlier analysis of approximately 500 of the donors applied high-throughput TCR beta sequencing to assess whether each TCR beta V gene segment acted as functional or pseudogenic. The study used immunosequencing to profile the T cell repertoires of hundreds of subjects and linked those repertoires to cytomegalovirus serostatus.

Paper-wide results and their limitations: Several of the top co-occurrence clusters appeared to be linked to parvovirus B19, influenza, CMV and Epstein-Barr virus, according to a later analysis. In a later analysis, TCR association rates were found to vary across HLA loci, with the most associated TCRs seen for DRB1 alleles and the fewest for HLA-C alleles. Most TCR sequences were observed very rarely across donors, whereas some public TCRs were present in many individuals. A group of highly shared sequence variants was considered likely to be a technical artifact of the sequencing pipeline. Specific HLA alleles were associated with about 17,000 TCR beta sequences at a false discovery rate of 0.05 in a later analysis. Most CMV-associated TCR beta chains appeared to be HLA-restricted in a later analysis, and the HLA associations seemed to be driven largely by CMV exposure. Compared with equally common non-associated chains, HLA-associated TCR beta chains in a later analysis were more clonally expanded and had lower generation probabilities. In both the original and validation cohorts, the classifier was reported to diagnose cytomegalovirus status with high specificity and sensitivity. In an earlier analysis of 587 of the donors, most TCR beta V segments appeared in productive rearrangements about 90% or about 30% of the time, broadly matching IMGT annotations. Because counts were too low, roughly 18 rarely observed V segments, including chromosome 9 orphons, were left out of the earlier analysis of some 640 of the donors. Presence/absence analyses assumed roughly uniform sequencing depth across donors, an assumption that may not hold. In a later genetic analysis, fewer N-insertions in productive TCRs were reported among donors in an Asian-associated ancestry cluster than the 666-donor mean. Some IMGT-functional V segments, including TRBV6-2 and TRBV6-3, could not be distinguished by the 87-base-pair reads and were therefore excluded. For the cohort, immune exposure information was limited to CMV serostatus. Linkage disequilibrium might explain the correlated functional status among segregating V segments, but an unknown experimental factor could not be ruled out. A later genetic analysis associated a missense DCLRE1C variant with V-gene and J-gene trimming of TCR beta chains, and an independent cohort replicated the association. HLA typing was unavailable for some donors at each locus, so association tests used only the typed subset. In vitro tests confirmed that a few of the cytomegalovirus-associated TCR beta chains recognize cytomegalovirus antigens. This cohort had only TCR beta chains sequenced, and the lack of alpha or paired-chain data limited which features could be detected. It was suggested by the authors that the approach could potentially be generalized to other disease states and immunological phenotypes. A further reported finding was that TCR beta sequences accurately predicted the HLA-A and HLA-B alleles for most subjects in the first cohort. A total of fewer than 200 TCR beta chains were listed by the study as associated with cytomegalovirus. Strong co-occurrence of HLA alleles, especially DR and DQ, made assigning TCR associations to individual alleles difficult.

The cohort consisted of fewer than 700 healthy bone marrow donors. At the time of sampling, every cohort member was nominally healthy, though immune exposures that went unrecorded were likely present. The donor tested CMV seronegative and was one of the 352 seronegative cohort members. A peripheral blood sample was provided by each donor, and peripheral blood mononuclear cells were used for TCR beta sequencing. Genomic DNA extraction from the blood cell samples was performed with the Qiagen DNeasy Blood Extraction Kit. Library creation used the immunoSEQ multiplex PCR assay. For the multiplex PCR, a mixture combining 60 forward primers for TCR Vbeta segments and 13 reverse primers for TCR Jbeta segments was used. Amplification of the CDR3 region of rearranged TCR beta genes was performed with a multiplex PCR assay on genomic DNA. On the Illumina HiSeq System, the amplified TCR beta libraries were sequenced as 87-base-pair reads. The authors' pipeline ran thus. A later analysis tallied tens of millions of unique TCR beta chains across the 610 or so repertoires, and approximately 9.9 million of those chains were shared by two or more donors. To remove PCR and sequencing errors, raw reads were error-corrected and collapsed into unique sequences using a nearest-neighbor algorithm that merged closely related sequences. CDR3 sequences were aligned to IMGT reference sequences to assign V, D and J gene segments. For a sequence to be retained, at least a six-nucleotide match to both a V gene segment and a J gene segment was required. A rearrangement was called productive if the CDR3 had no stop codons and remained in frame with V and J, and every other rearrangement was called non-productive. Following IMGT convention, CDR3 was defined as the stretch from the second conserved V-encoded cysteine to the conserved J-encoded phenylalanine. The earlier analysis of more than 450 of the donors excluded sequences that lacked an unambiguous match to a single V gene segment. An earlier analysis of a few hundred of the donors called V segments functional above 56.7% productive rearrangements and segregating when the between-donor standard deviation exceeded 5%. A statistical classification framework was built for diagnosing cytomegalovirus status from the catalog of TCR beta chain sequences. A later analysis assigned V and J genes by comparing TCR nucleotide sequences with IMGT/GENE-DB human TR gene sequences. Using the TCRdist pipeline, a later analysis assigned CDR3 sequences along with most-parsimonious VDJ recombination scenarios. In a later analysis, each TCR beta chain was defined by its CDR3 amino acid sequence together with its V-gene family, and reads without a unique V-gene family were excluded. In a later analysis, some 600 highly shared, low-generation-probability nucleotide sequences were removed to address suspected cross-contamination and a sequencing artifact. In a later analysis, a clonal expansion index was calculated for each public chain from normalized within-repertoire ranks of inferred template counts. Generation probabilities in a later analysis came from a VDJ recombination model fitted to out-of-frame rearrangements, and those results were checked against IGoR. In a later analysis, TCR-TCR, TCR-HLA and TCR-CMV co-occurrence was scored with hypergeometric tests, and a repertoire-size bias correction was applied to TCR pairs. A later analysis estimated false discovery rates by permuting HLA or CMV assignments 20 times. A later analysis grouped co-occurring TCRs with DBSCAN, adding TCRdist sequence similarity when clustering within HLA-allele-positive subsets. Repertoires with fewer than 30,000 or more than 120,000 public chains, plus five repertoires with anomalous nucleotide sharing, were excluded from co-occurrence clustering. TCRdb took this table from immuneACCESS and kept in-frame rearrangements with V and J called. Such tables lack part of the clones; where checked against another copy, unresolved V genes explain under half of the gap, and the rest is unexplained. That table gives V, J and clone size, and the DNA gave D and trimming. Across this sample there are some 200,000 clones, with about three quarters seen only once. The top ten clones comprise 1.5% to 2% of the sample.

As concerns this clone: Its antigen is unknown. No per-base quality is available; no much larger clone lies one base away.

CDR1 and CDR2 (MNHEY, SMNVEV) derive from the germline V gene (reference sequence). Germline trimming: 5 bases from V, 0 bases from J; junction bases outside gene matches: 6. The cysteine opens and the phenylalanine closes a CDR3 of 16 amino acids. The read is trimmed to its CDR3 DNA, 48 bases read in frame from base 1. This receptor chain uses TRBV27 and TRBJ2-7; 11 bases in between match TRBD2. The receptor comes from a man aged 18 to 29 in good health and CMV-seronegative. The sample taken for sequencing was PBMCs. The sequenced DNA is TGTGCCAGCAGTCCAGGGACTAGCGGAACCTCCTACGAGCAGTACTTC. It translates to CASSPGTSGTSYEQYF.